A single TCR beta chain is shown here with its context. Its antigen remains unknown. The germline CDR1 and CDR2 sequences are MNHEY and SMNVEV (reference sequence). The CDR3 runs 16 residues. Trimming cost V 5 bases and J 1 base, with 17 bases left between them. The repertoire was sequenced with immunoSEQ multiplex PCR; TCRdb's copy has only in-frame clones and lacks some. The sample contains 70,000 to 80,000 clones, approximately 94% of which appear only once. This entry belongs to a study of cytomegalovirus exposure and HLA in healthy donors. For the study at large: Per a later analysis, the roughly 670 first-cohort and some 110 validation repertoires shared one platform.

Study-wide findings and caveats: Subsequent analysis showed first-cohort TCR clusters tending to co-occur in 95 to 150 validation repertoires. CMV antigen specificity was confirmed in vitro for a few CMV-associated chains.

J is TRBJ1-1 and V is TRBV27; D is uncertain. The specimen sequenced was PBMCs. This receptor was obtained from a woman between 18 and 30 years old in good health and CMV-seropositive. The CDR3 loop is CASSIRMRSGNTEAFF. In DNA, the CDR3 is TGTGCCAGCAGTATTCGAATGAGGTCTGGGAACACTGAAGCTTTCTTT.